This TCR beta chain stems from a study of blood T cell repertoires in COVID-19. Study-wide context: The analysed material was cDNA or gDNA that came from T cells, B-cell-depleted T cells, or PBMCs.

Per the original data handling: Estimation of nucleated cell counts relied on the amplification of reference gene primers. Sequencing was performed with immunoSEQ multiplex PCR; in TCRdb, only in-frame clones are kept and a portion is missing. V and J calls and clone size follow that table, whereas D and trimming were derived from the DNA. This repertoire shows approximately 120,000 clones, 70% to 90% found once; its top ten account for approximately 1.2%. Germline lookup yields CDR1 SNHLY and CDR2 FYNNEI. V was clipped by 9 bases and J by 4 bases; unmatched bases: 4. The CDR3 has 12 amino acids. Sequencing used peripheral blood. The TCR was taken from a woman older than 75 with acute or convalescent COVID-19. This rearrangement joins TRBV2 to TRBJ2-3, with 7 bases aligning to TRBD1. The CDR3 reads CARGQGADTQYF. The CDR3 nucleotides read TGTGCCAGGGGGCAGGGGGCAGATACGCAGTATTTT.